The 2 T cell receptor beta chains given below trace back to one sample, sequenced in a study of cytomegalovirus exposure and HLA in healthy donors. This PCR relied on a set of 60 Vbeta primers and 13 Jbeta primers. The assay was immunoSEQ multiplex PCR, and TCRdb's table has in-frame clones only and misses some. The sample has approximately 150,000 clones, around four fifths seen once. The sequenced sample consisted of PBMCs. All receptors derive from a male donor in good health and CMV-seronegative.

The chain recombines TRBV7-9 with TRBJ2-1; TRBD2 matches at 8 bases. The germline V gene encodes CDR1 SEHNR and CDR2 FQNEAQ (reference sequence). Unmatched junction bases numbered 4, after V lost 6 bases and J lost 3 bases. The CDR3 is 14 residues long. CDR3 sequence: CASSSGADYNEQFF. DNA of the CDR3: TGTGCCAGCAGTAGCGGGGCAGACTACAATGAGCAGTTCTTC.

The chain has TRBV21-1 and TRBJ1-5; the table's TRBD1 call for D was not verified on the DNA. TRBV21-1 is a known pseudogene. The CDR3 totals 16 residues. Here the CDR3 DNA reads TGTGCCAGCAGCCCTGCGTGGTCCAGGGGCAATCAGCCCCAGCATTTT. Its translation is CASSPAWSRGNQPQHF.